The source of this T cell receptor beta chain is a study of cytomegalovirus exposure and HLA in healthy donors. Findings of the study overall: It was likely that a cluster of highly shared sequence variants was a sequencing artifact.

The germline V and J ends were trimmed by 3 bases and 1 base, with 11 bases remaining between them. Germline V lookup: CDR1 SGHAT, CDR2 FQNNGV. The CDR3 sequence is 15 residues long. Use of 60 Vbeta and 13 Jbeta primers characterized the PCR. Repertoires were generated with immunoSEQ multiplex PCR, while TCRdb's copy carries only in-frame clones and drops some. The sample consists of over 150,000 clones, roughly four fifths of them appearing once. Notes on this clone: Its antigen is unknown.

Material for sequencing was PBMCs. This chain joins TRBV11-2 and TRBJ2-3; no clear D. The TCR comes from a male donor in good health and CMV-seronegative. CDR3 loop: CASSLRWMGTDTQYF. The CDR3 coding sequence is TGTGCCAGCAGCTTGAGGTGGATGGGCACAGATACGCAGTATTTT. Looking up the rest from reference TRBV11-2 and TRBJ2-3 gives the full variable domain: EAGVAQSPRYKIIEKRQSVAFWCNPISGHATLYWYQQILGQGPKLLIQFQNNGVVDDSQLPKDRFSAERLKGVDSTLKIQPAKLEDSAVYLCASSLRWMGTDTQYFGPGTRLTVL.